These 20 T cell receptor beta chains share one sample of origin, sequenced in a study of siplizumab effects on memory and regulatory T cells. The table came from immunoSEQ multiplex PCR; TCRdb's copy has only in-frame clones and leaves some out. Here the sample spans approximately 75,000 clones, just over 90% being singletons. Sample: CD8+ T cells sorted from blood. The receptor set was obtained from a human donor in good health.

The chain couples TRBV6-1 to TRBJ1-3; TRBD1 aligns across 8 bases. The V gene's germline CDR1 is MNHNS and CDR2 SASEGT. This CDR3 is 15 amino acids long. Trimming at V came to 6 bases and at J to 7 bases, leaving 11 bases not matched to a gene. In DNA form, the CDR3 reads TGTGCCAGCAGCCTTGATCAGGGGGCCCGGAACACCATATATTTT. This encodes CASSLDQGARNTIYF.

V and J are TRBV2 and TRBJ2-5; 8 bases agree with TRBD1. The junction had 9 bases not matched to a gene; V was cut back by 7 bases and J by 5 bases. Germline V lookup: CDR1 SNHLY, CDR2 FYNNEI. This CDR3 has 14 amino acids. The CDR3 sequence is CASKMGQAGETQYF. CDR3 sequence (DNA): TGTGCCAGCAAGATGGGACAGGCGGGCGAGACCCAGTACTTC.

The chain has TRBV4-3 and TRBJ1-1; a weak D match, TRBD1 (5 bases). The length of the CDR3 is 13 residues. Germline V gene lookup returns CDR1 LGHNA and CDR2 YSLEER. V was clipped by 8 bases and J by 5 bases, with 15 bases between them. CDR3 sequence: CASSGERGTEAFF. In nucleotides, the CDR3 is TGCGCCAGCTCCGGGGAAAGGGGAACTGAAGCTTTCTTT.

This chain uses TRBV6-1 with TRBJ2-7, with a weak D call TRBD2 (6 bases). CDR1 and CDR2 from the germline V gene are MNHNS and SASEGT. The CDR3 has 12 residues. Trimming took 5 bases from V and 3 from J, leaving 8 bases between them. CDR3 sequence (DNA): TGTGCCAGCAGTTCGGGAGACTACGAGCAGTACTTC. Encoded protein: CASSSGDYEQYF.

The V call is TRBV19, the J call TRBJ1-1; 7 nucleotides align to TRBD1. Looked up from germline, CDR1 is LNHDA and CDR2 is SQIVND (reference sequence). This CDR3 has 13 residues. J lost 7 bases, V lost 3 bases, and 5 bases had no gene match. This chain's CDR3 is CASSIVQGDEAFF. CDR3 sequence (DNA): TGTGCCAGTAGTATTGTCCAGGGGGATGAAGCTTTCTTT.

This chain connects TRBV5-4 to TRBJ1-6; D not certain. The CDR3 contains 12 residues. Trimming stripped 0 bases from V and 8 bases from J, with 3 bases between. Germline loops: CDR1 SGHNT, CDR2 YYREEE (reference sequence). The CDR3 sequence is CASSLGDSPLHF. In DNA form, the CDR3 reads TGTGCCAGCAGCTTGGGGGATTCACCCCTCCACTTT.

The CDR3 loop reads CASSQERAGGTGELFF. The DNA for the CDR3 is TGCGCCAGCAGCCAAGAAAGGGCAGGGGGAACCGGGGAGCTGTTTTTT. The rearrangement links TRBV4-1 to TRBJ2-2; 7 positions match TRBD1. V lost 0 bases and J lost 5; bases outside the gene matches: 6. The CDR3 is made up of 16 amino acids. Looked up from germline, CDR1 is MGHRA and CDR2 is YSYEKL.

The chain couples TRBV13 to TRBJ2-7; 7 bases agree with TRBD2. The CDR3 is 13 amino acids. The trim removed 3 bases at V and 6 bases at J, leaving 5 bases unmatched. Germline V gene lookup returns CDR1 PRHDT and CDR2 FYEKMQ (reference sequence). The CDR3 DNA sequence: TGTGCCAGCAGCTTCTCCCCGGGGGGCGAGCAGTACTTC. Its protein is CASSFSPGGEQYF.

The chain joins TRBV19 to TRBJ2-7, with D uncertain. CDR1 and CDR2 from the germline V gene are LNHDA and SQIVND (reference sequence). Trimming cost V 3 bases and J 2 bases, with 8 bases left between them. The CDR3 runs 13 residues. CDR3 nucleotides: TGTGCCAGTAGTATCGCCCAAGCCTACGAGCAGTACTTC. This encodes CASSIAQAYEQYF.

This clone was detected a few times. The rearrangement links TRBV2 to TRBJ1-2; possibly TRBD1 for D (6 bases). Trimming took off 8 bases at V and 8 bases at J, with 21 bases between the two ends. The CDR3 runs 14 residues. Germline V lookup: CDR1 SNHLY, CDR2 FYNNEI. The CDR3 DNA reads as TGTGCCAGCGCCGGGGGGCAGGCGTGGGAAGGCTACACCTTC. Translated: CASAGGQAWEGYTF.

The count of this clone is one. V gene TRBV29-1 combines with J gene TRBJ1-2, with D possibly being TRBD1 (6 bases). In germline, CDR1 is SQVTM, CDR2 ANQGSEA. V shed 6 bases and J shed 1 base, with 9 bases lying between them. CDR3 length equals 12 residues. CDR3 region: CSVEGHNYGYTF. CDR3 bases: TGCAGCGTCGAGGGACATAACTATGGCTACACCTTC. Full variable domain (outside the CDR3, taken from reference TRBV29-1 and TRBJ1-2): SAVISQKPSRDICQRGTSLTIQCQVDSQVTMMFWYRQQPGQSLTLIATANQGSEATYESGFVIDKFPISRPNLTFSTLTVSNMSPEDSSIYLCSVEGHNYGYTFGSGTRLTVV.

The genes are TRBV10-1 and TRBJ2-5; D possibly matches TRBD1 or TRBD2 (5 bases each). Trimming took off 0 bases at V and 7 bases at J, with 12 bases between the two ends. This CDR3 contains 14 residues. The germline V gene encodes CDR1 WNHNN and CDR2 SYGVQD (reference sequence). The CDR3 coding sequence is TGCGCCAGCAGTGAGTCTCTGAGGGGTGGGACCCAGTACTTC. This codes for CASSESLRGGTQYF.

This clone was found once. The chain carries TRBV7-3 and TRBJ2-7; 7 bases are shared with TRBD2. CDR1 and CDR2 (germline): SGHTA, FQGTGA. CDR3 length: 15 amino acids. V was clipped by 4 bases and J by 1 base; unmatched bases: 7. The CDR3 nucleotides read TGTGCCAGCAGCTCCCTTGGGGGGGGATCCTACGAGCAGTACTTC. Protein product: CASSSLGGGSYEQYF.

CDR3 coding DNA: TGTGCCAGCAGCGCAGACAGGAATCCTAATGAAAAACTGTTTTTT. Translated, it gives CASSADRNPNEKLFF. The V gene is TRBV9, the J gene TRBJ1-4; tentative D call: TRBD1 (6 bases). Trimming removed 3 bases from V and 3 bases from J, with 12 bases in between. The germline V gene has CDR1 SGDLS and CDR2 YYNGEE. There are 15 residues in the CDR3.

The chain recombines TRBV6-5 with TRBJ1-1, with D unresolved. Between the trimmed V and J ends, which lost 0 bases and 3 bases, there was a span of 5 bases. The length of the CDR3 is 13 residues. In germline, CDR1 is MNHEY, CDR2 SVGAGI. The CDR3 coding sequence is TGTGCCAGCAGTTACTCCCCGTACACTGAAGCTTTCTTT. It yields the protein CASSYSPYTEAFF.

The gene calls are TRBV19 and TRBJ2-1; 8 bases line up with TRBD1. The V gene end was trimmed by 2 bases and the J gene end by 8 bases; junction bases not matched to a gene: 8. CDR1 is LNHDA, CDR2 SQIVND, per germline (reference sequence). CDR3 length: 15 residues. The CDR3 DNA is TGTGCCAGTAGTATAATGACAGGGGCTGGGGATGAGCAGTTCTTC. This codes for CASSIMTGAGDEQFF.

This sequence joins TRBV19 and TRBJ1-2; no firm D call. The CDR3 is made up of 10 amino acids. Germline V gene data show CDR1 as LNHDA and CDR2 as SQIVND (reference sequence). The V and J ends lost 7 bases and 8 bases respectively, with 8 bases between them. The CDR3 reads CASKERGYTF. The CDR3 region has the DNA TGTGCCAGTAAAGAGCGGGGCTACACCTTC.

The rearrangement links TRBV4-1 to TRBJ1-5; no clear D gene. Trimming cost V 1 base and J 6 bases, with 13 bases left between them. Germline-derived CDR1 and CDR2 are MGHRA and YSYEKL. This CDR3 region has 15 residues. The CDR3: CASSQVLGFAQPQHF. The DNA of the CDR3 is TGCGCCAGCAGCCAAGTTCTAGGGTTTGCTCAGCCCCAGCATTTT.

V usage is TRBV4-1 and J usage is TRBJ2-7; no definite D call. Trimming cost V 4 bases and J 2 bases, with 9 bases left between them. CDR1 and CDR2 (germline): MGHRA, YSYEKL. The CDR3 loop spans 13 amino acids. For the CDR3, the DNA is TGCGCCAGCAGCCCTCCGGGCCCCTACGAGCAGTACTTC. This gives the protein CASSPPGPYEQYF.

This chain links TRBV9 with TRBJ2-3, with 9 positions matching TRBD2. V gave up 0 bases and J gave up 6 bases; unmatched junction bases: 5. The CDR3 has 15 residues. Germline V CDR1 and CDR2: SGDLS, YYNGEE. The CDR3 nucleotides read TGTGCCAGCAGCGTAGAGGAGCGGGGGGCCGATACGCAGTATTTT. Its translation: CASSVEERGADTQYF.